What follows are 30 T cell receptor beta chains derived from one specimen sequenced in a study of cytomegalovirus exposure and HLA in healthy donors. The PCR was carried out with 60 Vbeta primers and 13 Jbeta primers. Clones were sequenced by immunoSEQ multiplex PCR, and TCRdb holds only the in-frame ones, with some missing. The table lists 150,000 to 200,000 clones, roughly 87% of them singletons. Material: PBMCs. The receptor set was obtained from a girl under 18 in good health and CMV-seropositive.

The chain is built from TRBV6-5 and TRBJ1-1; D might be TRBD1 (5 bases). The CDR3 has 14 amino acids. Germline V gene lookup returns CDR1 MNHEY and CDR2 SVGAGI. V was pared by 0 bases and J by 4 bases, with 9 bases between. The CDR3 here is CASSYSGTPTEAFF. CDR3 coding DNA: TGTGCCAGCAGTTACTCGGGGACTCCCACTGAAGCTTTCTTT.

The V and J genes are TRBV28 and TRBJ1-2; D gene ambiguous. Germline assignment: CDR1 MDHEN and CDR2 SYDVKM. The V and J ends lost 6 bases and 2 bases respectively, with 16 bases between them. The CDR3 is made up of 15 amino acids. The CDR3 nucleotides are TGTGCCAGCAGGCCGCGGGCCTCCGGGAACTATGGCTACACCTTC. Translating gives CASRPRASGNYGYTF.

The rearrangement joins TRBV19 to TRBJ2-3, with D perhaps TRBD2 (6 bases). The CDR3 sequence is 15 residues long. The germline CDR1 and CDR2 sequences are LNHDA and SQIVND (reference sequence). V was cut by 4 bases and J by 6 bases, with 17 bases left in between. The CDR3 DNA reads as TGTGCCAGTAGTACCCCGGGACTCACTTGGGATACGCAGTATTTT. Amino acids: CASSTPGLTWDTQYF.

This chain links TRBV28 with TRBJ1-2; D remains ambiguous. V shed 10 bases and J shed 8 bases, with 11 bases lying between them. The CDR3 is 10 amino acids. Germline CDR1 MDHEN, CDR2 SYDVKM. CDR3 nucleotide sequence: TGTGCCACCGGGGTTAAAGGCTACACCTTC. It yields the protein CATGVKGYTF.

The chain carries TRBV29-1 and TRBJ2-3, with 8 bases matching TRBD2. The CDR3 has 13 residues. Germline V gives CDR1 SQVTM, CDR2 ANQGSEA. V was pared by 7 bases and J by 0 bases, with 3 bases of the junction left unmatched. The CDR3 here is CSGRGGSTDTQYF. The CDR3 DNA reads TGCAGCGGTCGCGGGGGGAGCACAGATACGCAGTATTTT.

This clone was seen a single time. Here the CDR3 reads CASSSGTGLYEQYF. The CDR3 DNA sequence: TGCGCCAGCAGCTCCGGGACAGGACTCTACGAGCAGTACTTC. The chain is built from TRBV5-1 and TRBJ2-7; 8 bases are shared with TRBD1. Germline V gives CDR1 SGHRS, CDR2 YFSETQ. The CDR3 is 14 residues long. V shed 3 bases and J 3 bases; nucleotides not matched to a gene: 5. Looking up the rest from reference TRBV5-1 and TRBJ2-7 gives the full variable domain: KAGVTQTPRYLIKTRGQQVTLSCSPISGHRSVSWYQQTPGQGLQFLFEYFSETQRNKGNFPGRFSGRQFSNSRSEMNVSTLELGDSALYLCASSSGTGLYEQYFGPGTRLTVT.

Details on this clone: Within the sample, other DNA sequences also encode this same CDR3. This rearrangement joins TRBV5-6 to TRBJ1-1, with no clear D. V lost 3 bases, J lost 3 bases, and 6 bases lay in between. The CDR3 is 12 amino acids. The germline CDR1 and CDR2 sequences are SGHDT and YYEEEE. This CDR3 reads CASSWGDTEAFF. CDR3 nucleotides: TGTGCCAGCAGCTGGGGAGACACTGAAGCTTTCTTT.

This clone was detected only once. The V call is TRBV10-3, the J call TRBJ1-1; unclear D gene. Germline CDR1 and CDR2: ENHRY and SYGVKD. CDR3 size: 13 residues. The ends were cut back, 8 bases at V and 0 bases at J, with 10 bases in the middle. The CDR3 bases are TGTGCCATCCGGGAATCTCTGAACACTGAAGCTTTCTTT. This translates into CAIRESLNTEAFF.

The CDR3 nucleotides read TGTGCCAGCAGTTACTCGCGCCAGGGAGGAGGCTACACCTTC. It translates to CASSYSRQGGGYTF. The chain carries TRBV6-5 and TRBJ1-2, with a tentative D call TRBD1 (5 bases). The CDR3 is 14 amino acids. Germline CDR1 reads MNHEY; CDR2 reads SVGAGI. Between the trimmed V and J ends, which lost 0 bases and 8 bases, there was a span of 13 bases.

The chain couples TRBV7-9 to TRBJ2-7; D possibly corresponds to TRBD1 (5 bases). The CDR3 loop spans 14 amino acids. Germline CDR1 SEHNR, CDR2 FQNEAQ (reference sequence). The germline V and J ends were trimmed by 1 base and 3 bases, with 10 bases remaining between them. CDR3 region: CASSLGRTGYEQYF. The CDR3 DNA reads as TGTGCCAGCAGCTTAGGAAGAACAGGCTACGAGCAGTACTTC. Supplemented by reference TRBV7-9 and TRBJ2-7, the full variable domain reads DTGVSQNPRHKITKRGQNVTFRCDPISEHNRLYWYRQTLGQGPEFLTYFQNEAQLEKSRLLSDRFSAERPKGSFSTLEIQRTEQGDSAMYLCASSLGRTGYEQYFGPGTRLTVT.

This clone occurred once. The CDR3 reads CASGSDGKNTEAFF. CDR3 sequence (DNA): TGTGCCAGCGGGTCGGACGGGAAGAACACTGAAGCTTTCTTT. The J gene is TRBJ1-1, the V gene TRBV28; unclear D gene. This CDR3 has 14 residues. Trimming cost V 8 bases and J 1 base, with 14 bases left between them. CDR1 MDHEN and CDR2 SYDVKM come from the germline V gene.

This clone has just one count. The rearrangement uses TRBV6-5 and TRBJ1-1; possibly TRBD1 for D (6 bases). The CDR3 contains 16 residues. The V end was cut by 4 bases, the J end by 1 base, with 16 bases between. Germline CDR1 is MNHEY and CDR2 is SVGAGI. The CDR3 spells CASSSYRDGQNTEAFF. The DNA of the CDR3 is TGTGCCAGCAGTTCCTACAGGGACGGCCAGAACACTGAAGCTTTCTTT.

This clone was counted only a few times. The chain links TRBV25-1 to TRBJ2-1, with D hard to call. V gave up 2 bases and J gave up 4 bases, with 12 bases separating them. The germline gives CDR1 MGHDK, CDR2 SYGVNS. The CDR3 is 15 residues long. CDR3 in DNA: TGTGCCAGCAGTGAAATAGATTCCGAGTACAATGAGCAGTTCTTC. Residues: CASSEIDSEYNEQFF.

CDR3 region: CASSYINEKLFF. The CDR3 DNA follows: TGTGCCAGCAGTTATATAAATGAAAAACTGTTTTTT. V usage is TRBV6-6 and J usage is TRBJ1-4, with no clear D. This CDR3 spans 12 amino acids. The germline V gene encodes CDR1 MNHNY and CDR2 SVGAGI (reference sequence). V lost 3 bases, J lost 5 bases, and 4 bases lay in between.

The J gene is TRBJ1-2, the V gene TRBV4-1, with TRBD1 identical over 7 bases. Trimming cost V 6 bases and J 4 bases; bases outside gene matches: 11. Germline CDR1 MGHRA, CDR2 YSYEKL. This CDR3 has 15 amino acids. The CDR3 here is CASSDPKTGSYGYTF. For the CDR3, the DNA is TGCGCCAGCAGTGACCCCAAGACAGGGAGCTATGGCTACACCTTC.

The gene calls are TRBV10-3 and TRBJ2-2; 12 nucleotides agree with TRBD2. V shed 4 bases and J 5 bases; nucleotides not matched to a gene: 2. Per the germline V gene, CDR1 is ENHRY and CDR2 is SYGVKD. CDR3 length: 15 residues. CDR3 bases: TGTGCCATCAGTGGACTAGCGGGAGCGACCGGGGAGCTGTTTTTT. Its translation: CAISGLAGATGELFF.

The chain links TRBV19 to TRBJ2-3, with 12 bases lining up with TRBD1. The junction had 7 bases not matched to a gene; V was cut back by 6 bases and J by 6 bases. Per germline, CDR1 LNHDA and CDR2 SQIVND (reference sequence). The CDR3 runs 15 residues. The CDR3 region has the DNA TGTGCCAGTAGCCGGGACAGGGGGCCTGTTGATACGCAGTATTTT. Amino acid sequence: CASSRDRGPVDTQYF.

The chain is built from TRBV5-6 and TRBJ1-2; 11 positions match TRBD1. Unmatched junction bases numbered 7, after V lost 4 bases and J lost 2 bases. Germline CDR1 and CDR2: SGHDT and YYEEEE. CDR3 size: 16 residues. CDR3 DNA: TGTGCCAGCAGCCGGCTGGACAGGGGGCCCAACTATGGCTACACCTTC. It yields the protein CASSRLDRGPNYGYTF.

This clone was observed a single time. The rearrangement uses TRBV2 and TRBJ2-7; 8 bases fit TRBD2. Germline CDR1 reads SNHLY; CDR2 reads FYNNEI. The CDR3 is 17 amino acids. V was clipped by 4 bases and J by 0 bases; unmatched bases: 11. Here the CDR3 reads CASSVSAGGEYSYEQYF. Here the CDR3 DNA reads TGTGCCAGCAGTGTGTCGGCGGGGGGCGAGTACTCCTACGAGCAGTACTTC.

The V gene is TRBV7-2, the J gene TRBJ2-7, with a weak D call TRBD1 (6 bases). Germline CDR1 reads SGHTA; CDR2 reads FQGNSA. This CDR3 has 14 amino acids. V gave up 1 base and J gave up 2 bases, with 9 bases separating them. This chain's CDR3 is CASSLVSGAYEQYF. CDR3 DNA sequence: TGTGCCAGCAGCTTAGTTTCAGGGGCCTACGAGCAGTACTTC.

This clone was seen more than once but under ten times. The chain uses TRBV5-1 and TRBJ1-1; D not certain. Germline CDR1 SGHRS, CDR2 YFSETQ. V gave up 0 bases and J gave up 5 bases, with 17 bases separating them. CDR3 length equals 16 residues. DNA for the CDR3: TGCGCCAGCAGCTTGGAGCCGGGCCCCGGAGGGACTGAAGCTTTCTTT. Its translation is CASSLEPGPGGTEAFF.

This clone has a handful of counts. The chain has TRBV4-3 and TRBJ2-1; TRBD2 agrees at 7 bases. Germline V gives CDR1 LGHNA, CDR2 YSLEER. This CDR3 is 15 amino acids long. Unmatched junction bases numbered 11, after V lost 3 bases and J lost 9 bases. DNA for the CDR3: TGCGCCAGCAGCCACCCGGGGGACTACGGGGGTGAGCAGTTCTTC. Residues: CASSHPGDYGGEQFF.

In DNA form, the CDR3 reads TGCAGCGGGGACAGGGGAATGAACACTGAAGCTTTCTTT. Protein product: CSGDRGMNTEAFF. The chain couples TRBV29-1 to TRBJ1-1; 10 bases match TRBD1. The germline gives CDR1 SQVTM, CDR2 ANQGSEA. The CDR3 is 13 residues long. V shed 7 bases, J shed 0 bases, and the junction held 2 bases outside the gene matches.

The V and J genes are TRBV5-1 and TRBJ1-2; a possible D gene is TRBD1 (5 bases). Germline CDR1 reads SGHRS; CDR2 reads YFSETQ. The CDR3 totals 14 residues. V was cut by 0 bases and J by 4 bases, with 10 bases left in between. The CDR3 sequence: CASSLAGKTYGYTF. As DNA, the CDR3 is TGCGCCAGCAGCTTGGCAGGGAAAACCTATGGCTACACCTTC. The full variable domain, with the rest looked up from reference TRBV5-1 and TRBJ1-2, is KAGVTQTPRYLIKTRGQQVTLSCSPISGHRSVSWYQQTPGQGLQFLFEYFSETQRNKGNFPGRFSGRQFSNSRSEMNVSTLELGDSALYLCASSLAGKTYGYTFGSGTRLTVV.

This chain joins TRBV15 and TRBJ2-7; 7 bases agree with TRBD1. J gave up 5 bases and V 3 bases, and 7 bases lay outside the gene matches. The CDR3 extends over 14 amino acids. Germline assignment: CDR1 LNHNV and CDR2 YYDKDF (reference sequence). The CDR3 DNA is TGTGCCACCAGCAGCAACAGGGGTGAGGACGAGCAGTACTTC. Translating gives CATSSNRGEDEQYF. Supplemented by reference TRBV15 and TRBJ2-7, the full variable domain reads DAMVIQNPRYQVTQFGKPVTLSCSQTLNHNVMYWYQQKSSQAPKLLFHYYDKDFNNEADTPDNFQSRRPNTSFCFLDIRSPGLGDTAMYLCATSSNRGEDEQYFGPGTRLTVT.

The chain employs TRBV20-1 and TRBJ2-7; unclear D gene. Per the germline V gene, CDR1 is DFQATT and CDR2 is SNEGSKA (reference sequence). The CDR3 runs to 11 residues. Between the trimmed V and J ends, which lost 3 bases and 5 bases, there was a span of 8 bases. The CDR3 coding sequence is TGCAGTGCTAGTCGTAGTGACGAGCAGTACTTC. This translates into CSASRSDEQYF.

A few counts support this clone. The chain links TRBV6-5 to TRBJ2-1, with 8 bases identical to TRBD2. The CDR3 loop spans 15 amino acids. Germline assignment: CDR1 MNHEY and CDR2 SVGAGI. V lost 4 bases and J lost 4; bases outside the gene matches: 6. CDR3 DNA sequence: TGTGCCAGCAGTTTGACTAGCGTGGGGTACAATGAGCAGTTCTTC. It encodes CASSLTSVGYNEQFF.

The chain couples TRBV6-1 to TRBJ1-2, with 8 bases fitting TRBD1. The CDR3 covers 15 residues. V lost 1 base and J lost 8; bases outside the gene matches: 9. CDR1 MNHNS and CDR2 SASEGT come from the germline V gene. The CDR3 reads CASSEVLQGAWGYTF. The CDR3 nucleotides are TGTGCCAGCAGTGAAGTCCTTCAGGGGGCGTGGGGCTACACCTTC.

This sequence joins TRBV11-2 and TRBJ1-4; 10 bases agree with TRBD1. Germline V CDR1 and CDR2: SGHAT, FQNNGV. The CDR3 covers 15 residues. Losses at the gene ends were 0 bases for V and 11 bases for J; bases not matched to a gene: 6. CDR3 amino acids: CASSLDRDRGMKLFF. CDR3 DNA sequence: TGTGCCAGCAGCTTAGACCGGGACAGGGGTATGAAACTGTTTTTT.

The chain recombines TRBV6-5 with TRBJ2-3, with 8 bases fitting TRBD1. The CDR3 extends over 14 amino acids. Germline values: CDR1 MNHEY, CDR2 SVGAGI. The J segment lost 5 bases and the V segment lost 6 bases, leaving 7 bases of the junction unmatched. DNA of the CDR3: TGTGCCAGCAGCCTAGGCAGGGGGCGAGATACGCAGTATTTT. As protein: CASSLGRGRDTQYF.